These 14 T cell receptor beta chains were sequenced from one sample in a study of CD8 T cells in Susac syndrome. RNA in amounts of roughly 0.5 to 1 ug was reverse transcribed with random hexamers. One entry per CDR3 protein, called by TCRdb with MiXCR from the immunoSEQ multiplex PCR reads. The data hold about 150,000 distinct CDR3 sequences, with about 96% observed a single time. Sequencing used CD4+ T cells from PBMCs. Source of these receptors: a human donor with Susac syndrome.

The rearrangement uses TRBV24-1 and TRBJ2-3, with 7 bases that match TRBD2. V gave up 2 bases and J gave up 3 bases; unmatched junction bases: 7. CDR1 and CDR2 from the germline V gene are KGHDR and SFDVKD. This CDR3 has 16 amino acids. The CDR3 loop is CATSDWTRGETDTQYF. CDR3 nucleotide sequence: TGTGCCACCAGTGATTGGACTCGGGGGGAGACAGATACGCAGTATTTT.

The chain uses TRBV29-1 and TRBJ2-1; 8 bases map to TRBD2. CDR1 and CDR2 (germline): SQVTM, ANQGSEA. This CDR3 has 15 amino acids. Trimming removed 2 bases from V and 0 bases from J; junction bases left unmatched: 3. The CDR3 reads CSVEPSGSSYNEQFF. The CDR3 nucleotides read TGCAGCGTTGAACCCAGCGGGAGCTCCTACAATGAGCAGTTCTTC.

DNA of the CDR3: TGTGCCAGCAGCTTAGGTCTCACTAGCAATCAGCCCCAGCATTTT. Protein product: CASSLGLTSNQPQHF. The chain combines TRBV11-2 with TRBJ1-5; D ambiguous. Trimming took off 1 base at V and 0 bases at J, with 7 bases between the two ends. Germline V lookup: CDR1 SGHAT, CDR2 FQNNGV. CDR3 length equals 15 residues.

This chain links TRBV7-2 with TRBJ2-2; the D is unclear. Looked up from germline, CDR1 is SGHTA and CDR2 is FQGNSA. CDR3 length: 16 residues. The V end lost 1 base, the J end lost 4 bases, and 13 bases lay between the germline ends. The CDR3 spells CASSLEGSSSTGELFF. The CDR3 DNA reads TGTGCCAGCAGCTTAGAGGGTAGCTCGAGCACCGGGGAGCTGTTTTTT.

This chain connects TRBV12-3 or TRBV12-4 to TRBJ2-2; D is unclear. The CDR3 has 14 residues. V was shortened by 8 bases and J by 0 bases, with 10 bases between the two germline ends. Here the CDR3 DNA reads TGTGCCAGCGGCCGGACCGCGAACACCGGGGAGCTGTTTTTT. Protein product: CASGRTANTGELFF.

This chain joins TRBV6-6 and TRBJ2-3, with unresolved D. From germline, CDR1 is MNHNY and CDR2 SVGAGI (reference sequence). This CDR3 contains 13 residues. V lost 5 bases and J 0 bases, leaving 6 bases between the germline ends. Here the CDR3 DNA reads TGTGCCAGCAGTCAAGCTAGCACAGATACGCAGTATTTT. Its translation: CASSQASTDTQYF.

The chain couples TRBV20-1 to TRBJ1-1, with D unresolved. Germline lookup yields CDR1 DFQATT and CDR2 SNEGSKA (reference sequence). Trimming removed 1 base from V and 5 bases from J, with 5 bases in between. This CDR3 is 11 amino acids long. CDR3 DNA: TGCAGTGCTAGAGCCGAAACTGAAGCTTTCTTT. Encoded protein: CSARAETEAFF.

For the CDR3, the DNA is TGTGCCAGCAGCGTAGCACTGGGGGAGCAGTTCTTC. This encodes CASSVALGEQFF. The rearrangement links TRBV9 to TRBJ2-1; D is undetermined. CDR1 is SGDLS, CDR2 YYNGEE, per germline. V lost 0 bases to trimming and J lost 10 bases, with 8 bases between them. The CDR3 totals 12 residues.

The chain couples TRBV5-1 to TRBJ2-5, with no clear D. The CDR3 sequence is 15 residues long. V lost 0 bases and J lost 7, with 16 bases in between. In germline, CDR1 is SGHRS, CDR2 YFSETQ. The CDR3 loop reads CASSLGQRQAGTQYF. For the CDR3, the DNA is TGCGCCAGCAGCTTGGGCCAAAGGCAAGCCGGGACCCAGTACTTC.

This clonotype was picked up one time. The rearrangement links TRBV5-8 to TRBJ2-7; D is ambiguous. The CDR3 spans 14 residues. V was pared by 1 base and J by 3 bases, with 11 bases between. Germline V CDR1 and CDR2: SGHTS, YDEGEE. CDR3 in DNA: TGTGCCAGCAGCTTGACCGGTCGTTTCTACGAGCAGTACTTC. Amino acids: CASSLTGRFYEQYF.

The gene calls are TRBV19 and TRBJ2-5; D is unclear. Germline V gene sequence: CDR1 LNHDA, CDR2 SQIVND (reference sequence). The CDR3 has 12 residues. With 4 bases removed from V and 3 bases from J, the gap between germline ends came to 6 bases. The CDR3 is CASSNDKETQYF. The CDR3 DNA reads as TGTGCCAGTAGTAACGACAAAGAGACCCAGTACTTC.

The rearrangement links TRBV9 to TRBJ2-5, with 10 positions matching TRBD2. The CDR3 is 15 residues long. The germline V gene encodes CDR1 SGDLS and CDR2 YYNGEE. V trimming: 3 bases; J trimming: 3 bases; junction bases outside the gene matches: 5. Here the CDR3 DNA reads TGTGCCAGCAGCGAAGCAGCGGGGGGGAAAGAGACCCAGTACTTC. Amino acid sequence: CASSEAAGGKETQYF.

This clonotype occurred once. V and J are TRBV20-1 and TRBJ2-5; the match to TRBD1 covers 7 bases. The length of the CDR3 is 13 residues. Trimming removed 4 bases from V and 5 bases from J; junction bases left unmatched: 7. Germline-derived CDR1 and CDR2 are DFQATT and SNEGSKA (reference sequence). The CDR3 DNA follows: TGCAGTGCTATAGACAGGGTTCGGGAGACCCAGTACTTC. The encoded protein is CSAIDRVRETQYF.

V gene TRBV24-1 combines with J gene TRBJ2-1; D ambiguous. This CDR3 comprises 19 residues. Germline loops: CDR1 KGHDR, CDR2 SFDVKD. Deletions cut 3 bases from V and 0 bases from J, with 20 bases between. CDR3 protein: CATSDAAPGLPRSYNEQFF. The CDR3 nucleotides are TGTGCCACCAGTGATGCCGCACCAGGTTTACCCCGCTCCTACAATGAGCAGTTCTTC.